The following is a T cell receptor beta chain sequence with its context. What it recognizes is unknown. V was trimmed by 1 base and J by 4 bases, leaving 9 bases between them. Germline lookup yields CDR1 SEHNR and CDR2 FQNEAQ (reference sequence). CDR3 length: 14 residues. This specimen comes from a study of OX40 agonist ivuxolimab in advanced cancers. Study as a whole: Those treated in dose escalation had hepatocellular carcinoma, melanoma, renal cell cancer or head and neck cancer. Males comprised 82.7% of the group, whose mean age was approximately 60 years (range roughly 23 to 80).

Sequencing was performed with immunoSEQ multiplex PCR; in TCRdb, only in-frame clones are kept and a portion is missing. The sample has roughly 70,000 clones; approximately 90% are singletons. Study results and caveats: Partly responding patients at 0.1-3.0 mg/kg showed some of the smallest clonal expansion.

The rearrangement uses TRBV7-9 and TRBJ2-3, with a weak D call TRBD2 (6 bases). The clonotype was recovered from an adult with an advanced solid tumor such as melanoma, head and neck, liver or kidney cancer. The input for sequencing was CD4+ or CD8+ T cells sorted from blood, taken in a trial of the OX40 agonist ivuxolimab. The CDR3 sequence: CASSLGGTPDTQYF. The CDR3, as DNA: TGTGCCAGCAGCTTAGGAGGGACTCCAGATACGCAGTATTTT.